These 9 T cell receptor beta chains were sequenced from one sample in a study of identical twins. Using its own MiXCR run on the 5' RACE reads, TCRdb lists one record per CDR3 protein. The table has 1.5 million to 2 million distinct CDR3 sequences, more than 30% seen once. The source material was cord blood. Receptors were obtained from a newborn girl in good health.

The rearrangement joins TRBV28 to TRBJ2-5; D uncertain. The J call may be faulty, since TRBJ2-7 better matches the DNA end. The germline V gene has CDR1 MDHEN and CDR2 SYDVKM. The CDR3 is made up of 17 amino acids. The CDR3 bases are TGTGCCAGCAGTTTAGGCAGCAGGTTTTCCATTGAGGACGAGCAGTACTTC. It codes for CASSLGSRFSIEDEQYF.

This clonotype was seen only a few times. The CDR3 DNA follows: TGTGCCAGCAGTAGTCCTAGCGGGGTTAGCACAGATACGCAGTATTTT. The encoded protein is CASSSPSGVSTDTQYF. The rearrangement links TRBV6-6 to TRBJ2-3; TRBD2 aligns across 9 bases. V was clipped by 5 bases and J by 0 bases; unmatched bases: 6. Per germline, CDR1 MNHNY and CDR2 SVGAGI (reference sequence). The CDR3 is 16 residues long.

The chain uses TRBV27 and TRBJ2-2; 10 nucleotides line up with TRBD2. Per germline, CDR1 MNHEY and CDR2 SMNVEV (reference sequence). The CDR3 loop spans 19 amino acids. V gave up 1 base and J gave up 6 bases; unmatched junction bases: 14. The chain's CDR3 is CASSLYPPAGGPWAGELFF. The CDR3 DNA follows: TGTGCCAGCAGTTTATATCCCCCAGCGGGGGGGCCGTGGGCCGGGGAGCTGTTTTTT.

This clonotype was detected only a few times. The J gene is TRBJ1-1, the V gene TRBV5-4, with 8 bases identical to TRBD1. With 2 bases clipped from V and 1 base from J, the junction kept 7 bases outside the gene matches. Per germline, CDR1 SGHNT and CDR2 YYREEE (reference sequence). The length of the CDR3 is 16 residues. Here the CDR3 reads CASSLFRGQGNTEAFF. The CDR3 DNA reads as TGTGCCAGCAGCTTATTTCGTGGACAGGGGAACACTGAAGCTTTCTTT.

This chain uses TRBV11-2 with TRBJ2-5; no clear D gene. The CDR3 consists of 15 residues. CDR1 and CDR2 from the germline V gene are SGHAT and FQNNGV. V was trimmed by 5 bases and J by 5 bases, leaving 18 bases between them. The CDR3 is CASSPKGSSWETQYF. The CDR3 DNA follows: TGTGCCAGCAGCCCAAAGGGTAGCAGTTGGGAGACCCAGTACTTC.

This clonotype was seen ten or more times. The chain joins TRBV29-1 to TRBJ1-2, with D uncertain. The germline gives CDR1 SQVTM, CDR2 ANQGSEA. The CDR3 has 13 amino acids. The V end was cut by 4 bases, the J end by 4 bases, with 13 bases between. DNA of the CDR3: TGCAGCGTTGGACTGAACGAGGGCTATGGCTACACCTTC. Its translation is CSVGLNEGYGYTF.

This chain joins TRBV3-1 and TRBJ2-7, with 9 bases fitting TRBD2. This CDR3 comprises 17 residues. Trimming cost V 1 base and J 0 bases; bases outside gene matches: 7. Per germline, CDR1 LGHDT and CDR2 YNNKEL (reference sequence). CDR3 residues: CASSQAPTSGSSYEQYF. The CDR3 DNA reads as TGTGCCAGCAGCCAAGCCCCGACTAGCGGAAGCTCCTACGAGCAGTACTTC.

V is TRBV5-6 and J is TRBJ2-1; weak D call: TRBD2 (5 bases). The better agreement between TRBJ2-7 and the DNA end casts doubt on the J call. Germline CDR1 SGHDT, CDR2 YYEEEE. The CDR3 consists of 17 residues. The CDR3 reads CASSAEDSYFSYNEQYF. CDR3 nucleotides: TGTGCCAGCAGCGCGGAGGACTCCTACTTCTCCTACAATGAGCAGTACTTC.

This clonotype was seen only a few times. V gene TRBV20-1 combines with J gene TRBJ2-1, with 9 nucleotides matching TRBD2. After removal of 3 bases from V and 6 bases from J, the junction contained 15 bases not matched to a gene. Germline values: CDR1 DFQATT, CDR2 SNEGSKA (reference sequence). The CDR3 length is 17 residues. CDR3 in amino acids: CSASRGEPGLASNEQFF. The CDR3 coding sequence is TGCAGTGCTAGTAGAGGAGAGCCGGGACTAGCTTCCAATGAGCAGTTCTTC.